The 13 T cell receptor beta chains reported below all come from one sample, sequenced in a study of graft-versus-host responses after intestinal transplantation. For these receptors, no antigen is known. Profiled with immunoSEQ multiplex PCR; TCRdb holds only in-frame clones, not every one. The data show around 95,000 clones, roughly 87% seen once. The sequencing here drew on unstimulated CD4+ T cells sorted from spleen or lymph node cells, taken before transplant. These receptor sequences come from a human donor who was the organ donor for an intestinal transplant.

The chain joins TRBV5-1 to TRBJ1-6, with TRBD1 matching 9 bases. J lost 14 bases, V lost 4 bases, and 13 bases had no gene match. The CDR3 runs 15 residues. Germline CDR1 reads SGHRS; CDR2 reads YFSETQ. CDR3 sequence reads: CASSGTGTGLTALHF. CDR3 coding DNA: TGCGCCAGCAGCGGAACCGGGACAGGGCTTACGGCCCTCCACTTT.

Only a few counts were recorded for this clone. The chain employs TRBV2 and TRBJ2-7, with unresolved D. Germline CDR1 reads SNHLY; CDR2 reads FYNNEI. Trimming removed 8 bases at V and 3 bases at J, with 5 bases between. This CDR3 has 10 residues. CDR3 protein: CASGDYEQYF. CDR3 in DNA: TGTGCCAGCGGGGACTACGAGCAGTACTTC.

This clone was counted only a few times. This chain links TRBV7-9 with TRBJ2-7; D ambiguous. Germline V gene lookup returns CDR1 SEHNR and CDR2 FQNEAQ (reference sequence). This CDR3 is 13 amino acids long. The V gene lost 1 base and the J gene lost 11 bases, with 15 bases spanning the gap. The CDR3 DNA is TGTGCCAGCAGCTTAGATATCTTGAAGTTGGAGTACTTC. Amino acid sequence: CASSLDILKLEYF.

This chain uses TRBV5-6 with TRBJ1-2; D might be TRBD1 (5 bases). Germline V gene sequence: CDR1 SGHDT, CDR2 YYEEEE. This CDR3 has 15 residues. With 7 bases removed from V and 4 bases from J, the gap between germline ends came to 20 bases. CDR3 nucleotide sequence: TGTGCCAGCGAGCGCGCGGGGGTCGGTGTCTATGGCTACACCTTC. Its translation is CASERAGVGVYGYTF.

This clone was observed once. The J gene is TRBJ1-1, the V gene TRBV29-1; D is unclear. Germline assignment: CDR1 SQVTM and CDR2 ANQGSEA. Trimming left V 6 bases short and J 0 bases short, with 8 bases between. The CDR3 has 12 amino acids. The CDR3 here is CSVRGMNTEAFF. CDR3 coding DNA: TGCAGCGTGCGAGGAATGAACACTGAAGCTTTCTTT.

The CDR3: CASSREERTSAYNYEQYF. The DNA of the CDR3 is TGTGCCAGCAGCCGCGAAGAAAGGACATCGGCATACAACTACGAGCAGTACTTC. This sequence joins TRBV4-2 and TRBJ2-7; TRBD1 might be the D (5 bases). Trimming removed 4 bases from V and 3 bases from J, with 25 bases in between. CDR3 length: 18 residues. Per germline, CDR1 LGHNA and CDR2 YNFKEQ.

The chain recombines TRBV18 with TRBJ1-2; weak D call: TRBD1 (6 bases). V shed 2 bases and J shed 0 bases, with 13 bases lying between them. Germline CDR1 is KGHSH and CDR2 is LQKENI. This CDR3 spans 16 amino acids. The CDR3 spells CASSPGQLLANYGYTF. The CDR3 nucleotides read TGTGCCAGCTCACCAGGACAGTTGTTAGCTAACTATGGCTACACCTTC.

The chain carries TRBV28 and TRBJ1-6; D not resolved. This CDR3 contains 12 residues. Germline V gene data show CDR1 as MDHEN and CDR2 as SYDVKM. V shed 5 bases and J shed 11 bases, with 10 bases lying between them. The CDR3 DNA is TGTGCCAGCAGTATAGGATGGCCACCCCTCCACTTT. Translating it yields CASSIGWPPLHF.

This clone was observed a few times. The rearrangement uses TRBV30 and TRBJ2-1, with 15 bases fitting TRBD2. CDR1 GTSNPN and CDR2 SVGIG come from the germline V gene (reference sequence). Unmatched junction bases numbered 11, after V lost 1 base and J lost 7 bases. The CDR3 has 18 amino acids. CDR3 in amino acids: CAWSDPRTSGGASNEQFF. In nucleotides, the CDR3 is TGTGCCTGGAGTGATCCCCGGACTAGCGGGGGGGCCTCAAATGAGCAGTTCTTC. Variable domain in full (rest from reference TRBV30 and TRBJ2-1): SQTIHQWPATLVQPVGSPLSLECTVEGTSNPNLYWYRQAAGRGLQLLFYSVGIGQISSEVPQNLSASRPQDRQFILSSKKLLLSDSGFYLCAWSDPRTSGGASNEQFFGPGTRLTVL.

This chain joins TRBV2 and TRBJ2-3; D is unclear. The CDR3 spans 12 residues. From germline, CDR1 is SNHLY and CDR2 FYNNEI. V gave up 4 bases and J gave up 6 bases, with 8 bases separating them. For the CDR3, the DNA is TGTGCCAGCAGTGTCCCCGGGGATACGCAGTATTTT. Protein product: CASSVPGDTQYF.

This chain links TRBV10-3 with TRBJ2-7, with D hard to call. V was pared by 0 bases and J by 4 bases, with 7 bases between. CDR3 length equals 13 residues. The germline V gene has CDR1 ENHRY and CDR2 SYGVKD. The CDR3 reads CAISESRSYEQYF. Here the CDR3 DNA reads TGTGCCATCAGTGAGTCGCGCTCTTACGAGCAGTACTTC.

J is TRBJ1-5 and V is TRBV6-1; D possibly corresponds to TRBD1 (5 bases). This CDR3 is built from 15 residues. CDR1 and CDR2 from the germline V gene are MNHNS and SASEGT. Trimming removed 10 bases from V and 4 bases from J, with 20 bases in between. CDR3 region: CATFSRGGGNQPQHF. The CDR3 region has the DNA TGTGCCACCTTCTCACGGGGGGGTGGGAATCAGCCCCAGCATTTT.

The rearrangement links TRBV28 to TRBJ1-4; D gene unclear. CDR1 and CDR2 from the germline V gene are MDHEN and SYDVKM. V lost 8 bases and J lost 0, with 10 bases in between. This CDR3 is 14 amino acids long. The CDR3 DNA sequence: TGTGCCAGCGCTTCAGGTACAACTAATGAAAAACTGTTTTTT. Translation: CASASGTTNEKLFF.